This T cell receptor beta chain was captured in a study of breast tumors, draining lymph nodes, adjacent tissues. TCRdb re-derived calls from the multiplex PCR reads in MiXCR, one entry per CDR3 protein. The sample lists roughly 17,000 distinct CDR3 sequences, about 60% occurring once. With 3 bases clipped from V and 7 bases from J, the junction kept 11 bases outside the gene matches. The CDR3 contains 14 residues. CDR1 is DFQATT and CDR2 is SNEGSKA in the germline V gene (reference sequence). This clonotype appeared many times. A single base separates this from a much larger clone, so it may be a read error.

This chain uses TRBV20-1 with TRBJ2-5, with 7 bases fitting TRBD1. Sequencing input: tumor-adjacent breast tissue. The sequence came from a female donor with breast cancer. Some clones in this sample may be carry-over from other donors' samples. The CDR3 DNA sequence: TGCAGTGCTAGTTACGACAGGGAAGGGGCGACCCAGTACTTC. It translates to CSASYDREGATQYF.